This T cell receptor (beta chain) was documented in a study of a mutant IDH1 vaccine in newly diagnosed glioma. Some clones are missing from TCRdb's copy, which holds only in-frame ones; the method was immunoSEQ multiplex PCR. The table has roughly 60,000 clones, under 90% seen once. The time point denotes: week 11, during vaccination. Mutant IDH1 20-mer peptide, at 300 ug, made up each vaccine dose, with topical imiquimod. The V gene end was trimmed by 4 bases and the J gene end by 1 base; junction bases not matched to a gene: 2. Germline V lookup: CDR1 SEHNR, CDR2 FQNEAQ (reference sequence). This CDR3 contains 14 residues. Turning to this clone: Its antigen is not identified.

This receptor was identified in a man between 25 and 39 years old with glioma. This sample comprised PBMCs, obtained from a glioma patient whose treatment included an IDH1 peptide vaccine. The gene calls are TRBV7-9 and TRBJ1-1; 8 bases fit TRBD1. The CDR3 reads CASSWGQANTEAFF. CDR3 nucleotides: TGTGCCAGCAGCTGGGGACAGGCGAACACTGAAGCTTTCTTT.